Below are 28 T cell receptor beta chains sequenced from a single sample in a study of neurological immune-mediated disorders. TCRdb called the 5' RACE reads again in MiXCR, with one record for every CDR3 protein. The sample gives approximately 50,000 distinct CDR3 sequences, around 10% of which show up once; roughly 5.2% is in the top ten. Sequenced sample: PBMCs. These receptors came from a man aged 70 or older with HTLV-1-associated myelopathy (HAM/TSP).

This clonotype showed up many times. The chain employs TRBV12-3 or TRBV12-4 and TRBJ2-3; no definite D call. Between the trimmed V and J ends, which lost 6 bases and 5 bases, there was a span of 12 bases. This CDR3 contains 13 residues. The CDR3 DNA reads TGTGCCAGCAGCCCCCCCCCCCGAGATACGCAGTATTTT. Protein: CASSPPPRDTQYF.

This clonotype has ten or more counts. This chain links TRBV7-2 with TRBJ2-2; unclear D gene. Looked up from germline, CDR1 is SGHTA and CDR2 is FQGNSA. Trimming pared 4 bases from V and 5 bases from J, leaving 8 bases between. The CDR3 consists of 13 residues. The CDR3 nucleotides read TGTGCCAGCAGCTCCCGACGAACCGGGGAGCTGTTTTTT. It translates to CASSSRRTGELFF.

This clonotype was counted ten times or more. J is TRBJ2-7 and V is TRBV14, with 10 bases matching TRBD1. After removal of 3 bases from V and 3 bases from J, the junction contained 5 bases not matched to a gene. The CDR3 extends over 15 amino acids. Germline V gene data show CDR1 as SGHDN and CDR2 as FVKESK. DNA for the CDR3: TGTGCCAGCAGCCAGGCGACAGGGGGCTTCTACGAGCAGTACTTC. Its protein is CASSQATGGFYEQYF.

This clonotype was recorded many times. The chain has TRBV4-1 and TRBJ2-1, with 8 bases fitting TRBD2. This CDR3 spans 17 amino acids. V lost 1 base to trimming and J lost 4 bases; unmatched junction nucleotides: 9. CDR1 and CDR2 from the germline V gene are MGHRA and YSYEKL. This CDR3 is CASSQGTLSGKYNEQFF. In DNA, the CDR3 is TGCGCCAGCAGCCAAGGGACCCTTAGCGGGAAATACAATGAGCAGTTCTTC.

At least ten counts were recorded for this clonotype. The chain has TRBV5-1 and TRBJ2-2; a weak D match, TRBD1 (6 bases). The V end was cut by 2 bases, the J end by 0 bases, with 14 bases between. This CDR3 has 17 amino acids. Germline loops: CDR1 SGHRS, CDR2 YFSETQ. CDR3 region: CASSFTLQGANTGELFF. Here the CDR3 DNA reads TGCGCCAGCAGCTTTACCTTACAGGGTGCGAACACCGGGGAGCTGTTTTTT.

The table lists this clonotype with many counts. This chain joins TRBV15 and TRBJ1-2; D remains ambiguous. V dropped 1 base and J dropped 4 bases, with 13 bases sitting between them. CDR3 length: 15 amino acids. Germline CDR1 reads LNHNV; CDR2 reads YYDKDF (reference sequence). CDR3 coding DNA: TGTGCCACCAGCAGAGGAGACTCAAATGTCTATGGCTACACCTTC. Amino acids: CATSRGDSNVYGYTF. Together with reference TRBV15 and TRBJ1-2, the CDR3 gives the full variable domain: DAMVIQNPRYQVTQFGKPVTLSCSQTLNHNVMYWYQQKSSQAPKLLFHYYDKDFNNEADTPDNFQSRRPNTSFCFLDIRSPGLGDTAMYLCATSRGDSNVYGYTFGSGTRLTVV.

This clonotype was seen many times. The chain couples TRBV25-1 to TRBJ2-2; D is ambiguous. Per germline, CDR1 MGHDK and CDR2 SYGVNS. The V and J ends lost 1 base and 5 bases respectively, with 11 bases between them. The CDR3 runs to 15 residues. The chain's CDR3 is CASSELGSTTGELFF. The CDR3, as DNA: TGTGCCAGCAGTGAATTGGGCAGCACGACCGGGGAGCTGTTTTTT.

CDR3 coding DNA: TGTGCCAGCAGAAACCGACAGGGAAGCAGGAGCTCCTATAATTCACCCCTCCACTTT. It translates to CASRNRQGSRSSYNSPLHF. The chain links TRBV6-5 to TRBJ1-6, with TRBD1 matching over 7 bases. This CDR3 has 19 residues. Germline assignment: CDR1 MNHEY and CDR2 SVGAGI. V shed 6 bases and J 0 bases; nucleotides not matched to a gene: 14.

This rearrangement joins TRBV12-3 or TRBV12-4 to TRBJ2-3; TRBD2 matches at 7 bases. Trimming cost V 3 bases and J 3 bases; bases outside gene matches: 6. The CDR3 is 15 amino acids. This CDR3 reads CASSFGAGLTDTQYF. The CDR3 DNA follows: TGTGCCAGCAGTTTCGGAGCGGGGTTGACAGATACGCAGTATTTT.

This clonotype showed up many times. Here the CDR3 DNA reads TGTGCCAGCAGCCAAAAGCGTAATTCACCCCTCCACTTT. Translated, it gives CASSQKRNSPLHF. The V gene is TRBV14, the J gene TRBJ1-6; no reliable D call. Germline V gene lookup returns CDR1 SGHDN and CDR2 FVKESK. This CDR3 has 13 residues. V was cut by 2 bases and J by 6 bases, with 5 bases left in between.

There are many counts of this clonotype. CDR3 amino acids: CASSPQARGELFF. For the CDR3, the DNA is TGTGCCAGCAGCCCCCAAGCGCGCGGGGAGCTGTTTTTT. This chain links TRBV4-2 with TRBJ2-2; no firm D call. CDR1 and CDR2 (germline): LGHNA, YNFKEQ. The germline V and J ends were trimmed by 4 bases and 7 bases, with 10 bases remaining between them. The CDR3 is made up of 13 amino acids.

Ten or more counts support this clonotype. The V call is TRBV5-6, the J call TRBJ2-3, with no clear D. Deletions cut 1 base from V and 3 bases from J, with 9 bases between. Germline-derived CDR1 and CDR2 are SGHDT and YYEEEE. CDR3 length equals 14 residues. This CDR3 reads CASSLMRFTDTQYF. The CDR3 DNA follows: TGTGCCAGCAGCTTGATGCGGTTTACAGATACGCAGTATTTT.

The table lists this clonotype with many counts. J is TRBJ2-3 and V is TRBV24-1; D gene uncertain. The CDR3 is 15 amino acids. Germline V gene data show CDR1 as KGHDR and CDR2 as SFDVKD. V was trimmed by 0 bases and J by 3 bases, leaving 9 bases between them. In DNA, the CDR3 is TGTGCCACCAGTGATTTGCAGGAAGGGACAGATACGCAGTATTTT. Translating gives CATSDLQEGTDTQYF.

As concerns this clonotype: This CDR3 is missing its conserved last phenylalanine or tryptophan, likely due to a read error. The limits of the CDR3 on the DNA are not certain, so only TCRdb's listed CDR3 is given. This chain connects TRBV27 to TRBJ2-1; the D call TRBD2 from the table was never checked on the DNA. Ends included, the CDR3 has 16 residues. Germline V gene data show CDR1 as MNHEY and CDR2 as SMNVEV (reference sequence). The CDR3 protein is CASSEPSSGSFNEQIL.

This clonotype was counted many times. The gene calls are TRBV6-6 and TRBJ2-2; D is perhaps TRBD2 (6 bases). The CDR3 sequence is 16 residues long. Germline-derived CDR1 and CDR2 are MNHNY and SVGAGI (reference sequence). V was trimmed by 5 bases and J by 4 bases, leaving 17 bases between them. CDR3: CASSGPGLTTTGELFF. In DNA form, the CDR3 reads TGTGCCAGCAGTGGGCCAGGACTAACAACCACCGGGGAGCTGTTTTTT.

The table lists this clonotype with many counts. The CDR3 is CASSKTGTEDEQFF. The CDR3 DNA follows: TGTGCCAGCAGCAAAACCGGGACAGAGGATGAGCAGTTCTTC. This sequence joins TRBV9 and TRBJ2-1; 7 bases align to TRBD1. This CDR3 comprises 14 residues. Germline V gene lookup returns CDR1 SGDLS and CDR2 YYNGEE. Germline trimming cut 4 bases from V and 8 bases from J; bases unmatched to any gene: 9.

This clonotype was observed many times. The J gene is TRBJ2-1, the V gene TRBV5-1; the match to TRBD2 covers 12 bases. J was trimmed by 9 bases and V by 0 bases; bases with no gene match: 4. Germline CDR1 reads SGHRS; CDR2 reads YFSETQ. The CDR3 contains 15 residues. The CDR3, as DNA: TGCGCCAGCAGCTTGGGACTAGCGGGAGTTAGTGAGCAGTTCTTC. This gives the protein CASSLGLAGVSEQFF.

In this sample, this clonotype turned up many times. The chain carries TRBV7-2 and TRBJ2-7; D uncertain. The CDR3 length is 13 residues. Germline V gene lookup returns CDR1 SGHTA and CDR2 FQGNSA. V lost 8 bases, J lost 1 base, and 12 bases lay in between. In DNA, the CDR3 is TGTGCCAGCCGTCGAGTCCTTTCCTACGAGCAGTACTTC. This encodes CASRRVLSYEQYF.

This clonotype is labeled medium-sized. The V and J genes are TRBV20-1 and TRBJ1-6, with D possibly matching TRBD1 (5 bases). CDR3 length: 15 residues. Deletions cut 7 bases from V and 1 base from J, with 14 bases between. Germline V gives CDR1 DFQATT, CDR2 SNEGSKA (reference sequence). This CDR3 is CSVRVEVSYNSPLHF. As DNA, the CDR3 is TGCAGTGTCAGGGTTGAAGTATCCTATAATTCACCCCTCCACTTT.

This clonotype was recorded many times. The chain couples TRBV5-1 to TRBJ1-2; the match to TRBD1 covers 7 bases. CDR3 length: 15 amino acids. V was pared by 2 bases and J by 7 bases, with 11 bases of the junction left unmatched. CDR1 and CDR2 from the germline V gene are SGHRS and YFSETQ. The CDR3 sequence is CASSLFRDRKIGYTF. CDR3 in DNA: TGCGCCAGCAGCTTATTCCGGGACAGAAAAATTGGCTACACCTTC.

This clonotype was counted ten times or more. This chain joins TRBV10-3 and TRBJ2-1, with 9 bases matching TRBD1. The V gene's germline CDR1 is ENHRY and CDR2 SYGVKD. The ends lost 6 bases at V and 7 bases at J; junction bases unmatched: 7. The CDR3 runs 14 residues. CDR3 sequence: CAISLGQGGNEQFF. CDR3 DNA: TGTGCCATCAGCCTGGGACAGGGAGGAAATGAGCAGTTCTTC.

Comment on this clonotype: Sequence at one end of the junction differs from germline and may be a read error. The chain uses TRBV20-1 and TRBJ2-5; no clear D. CDR1 and CDR2 (germline): DFQATT, SNEGSKA (reference sequence). The CDR3 consists of 12 residues. The CDR3 DNA sequence: TGCAGTGCGCAGAAGGGTCCAGAGACCCAGTCCTTC. Its translation: CSAQKGPETQSF.

In its sample, this clonotype was seen many times. The chain links TRBV6-6 to TRBJ2-1, with unresolved D. Germline-derived CDR1 and CDR2 are MNHNY and SVGAGI (reference sequence). There are 14 residues in the CDR3. Trimming took off 4 bases at V and 6 bases at J, with 13 bases between the two ends. Here the CDR3 reads CASSSSGLPNEQFF. CDR3 nucleotides: TGTGCCAGCAGTTCTAGTGGTCTCCCCAATGAGCAGTTCTTC.

This clonotype was detected a few times. V is TRBV6-6 and J is TRBJ2-3; 10 bases are a match to TRBD2. Per germline, CDR1 MNHNY and CDR2 SVGAGI (reference sequence). The CDR3 has 16 amino acids. Trimming at V came to 6 bases and at J to 5 bases, leaving 11 bases not matched to a gene. The DNA of the CDR3 is TGTGCCAGCAGAAGGAGCGGGAGGGCCGGAGAAGATACGCAGTATTTT. This translates into CASRRSGRAGEDTQYF.

This clonotype was recorded many times. The rearrangement joins TRBV2 to TRBJ2-7; 12 bases are a match to TRBD2. This CDR3 comprises 14 residues. The germline V gene has CDR1 SNHLY and CDR2 FYNNEI. The trim removed 3 bases at V and 9 bases at J, leaving 6 bases unmatched. CDR3 coding DNA: TGTGCCAGCAGTGACCCCGGACTAGCGGGACCGCAGTACTTC. Protein: CASSDPGLAGPQYF.

This clonotype was counted at least ten times. V is TRBV12-3 or TRBV12-4 and J is TRBJ2-1; TRBD2 agrees at 11 bases. The CDR3 runs to 17 residues. Trimming removed 6 bases from V and 4 bases from J; junction bases left unmatched: 11. This CDR3 is CASRGPGLADKYNEQFF. CDR3 DNA: TGTGCCAGCAGGGGACCGGGACTAGCGGACAAGTACAATGAGCAGTTCTTC.

The sample holds many counts of this clonotype. The chain links TRBV12-3 or TRBV12-4 to TRBJ2-7; D is unclear. V was shortened by 3 bases and J by 0 bases, with 9 bases between the two germline ends. CDR3 length equals 14 residues. CDR3 residues: CASSLGGFSYEQYF. The CDR3 DNA reads TGTGCCAGCAGTTTGGGCGGCTTCTCCTACGAGCAGTACTTC.

V usage is TRBV20-1 and J usage is TRBJ2-1; 9 bases fit TRBD2. From germline, CDR1 is DFQATT and CDR2 SNEGSKA (reference sequence). Germline trimming cut 0 bases from V and 7 bases from J; bases unmatched to any gene: 10. This CDR3 comprises 16 residues. The CDR3 region is CSARDSYSGSGNEQFF. CDR3 nucleotide sequence: TGCAGTGCTAGAGATTCCTATAGCGGGAGTGGGAATGAGCAGTTCTTC.